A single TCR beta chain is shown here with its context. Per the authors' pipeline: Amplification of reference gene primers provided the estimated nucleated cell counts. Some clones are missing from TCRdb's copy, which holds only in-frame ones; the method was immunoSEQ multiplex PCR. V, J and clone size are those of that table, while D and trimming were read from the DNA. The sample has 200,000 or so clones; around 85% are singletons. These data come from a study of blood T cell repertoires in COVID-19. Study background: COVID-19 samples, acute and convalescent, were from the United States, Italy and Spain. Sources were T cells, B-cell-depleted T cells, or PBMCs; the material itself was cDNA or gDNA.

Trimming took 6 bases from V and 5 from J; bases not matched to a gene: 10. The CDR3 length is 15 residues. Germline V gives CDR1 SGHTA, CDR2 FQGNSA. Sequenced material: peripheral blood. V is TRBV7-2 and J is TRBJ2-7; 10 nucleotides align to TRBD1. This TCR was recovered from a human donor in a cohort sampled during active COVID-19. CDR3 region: CASRTGTGATHEQYF. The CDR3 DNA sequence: TGTGCCAGCAGGACCGGGACAGGGGCCACCCACGAGCAGTACTTC. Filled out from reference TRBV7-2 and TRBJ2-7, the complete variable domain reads GAGVSQSPSNKVTEKGKDVELRCDPISGHTALYWYRQSLGQGLEFLIYFQGNSAPDKSGLPSDRFSAERTGGSVSTLTIQRTQQEDSAVYLCASRTGTGATHEQYFGPGTRLTVT.